The rows below give T cell receptor beta chains drawn from one sample of a study of technical replicates of blood from a handful of donors. Profiling relied on immunoSEQ multiplex PCR, and the TCRdb table lists in-frame clones only, not all of them. The sample shows about 83,000 clones, roughly 94% of them seen only once. Sequencing was carried out using T cells isolated from PBMCs. The origin of the receptors is a human donor in good health. Both conserved end residues are part of each CDR3. The D gene is left open where the match is weak. Clone size, where shown, is once, few, many, or a class for clones that have expanded.

abundance | j_gene | d_gene | v_gene | CDR3nt | CDR3aa
. | TRBJ1-2 | . | TRBV6-5 | TGTGCCAGCAGTTACTCCCCTACCCGCTCCTTCTATGGCTACACCTTC | CASSYSPTRSFYGYTF
. | TRBJ2-7 | TRBD1 | TRBV7-6 | TGTGCCAGCAGCTCTGTCCCGGGACAGGGACAAGTGCAGTACTTC | CASSSVPGQGQVQYF
. | TRBJ2-1 | . | TRBV5-5 | TGTGCCAGCAGCCCCGGGTCCACTGGTGAGCAGTTCTTC | CASSPGSTGEQFF
. | TRBJ2-7 | TRBD1 | TRBV28 | TGTGCCAGCACCTCGGGACAGAATGATTACTACGAGCAGTACTTC | CASTSGQNDYYEQYF
. | TRBJ2-1 | TRBD1 | TRBV11-2 | TGTGCCAGCAGCGCCCGCAGGGGGACCGCCAGTCGTGGGCATGAGCAGTTCTTC | CASSARRGTASRGHEQFF
once | TRBJ1-4 | TRBD1 | TRBV2 | TGTGCCAGCTCCGGACAGGGGCGTGAAAAACTGTTTTTT | CASSGQGREKLFF
. | TRBJ2-1 | TRBD1 | TRBV6-1 | TGTGCCAGCAGTGTCACCGGGACAGGGGGCTTAAGTGAGCAGTTCTTC | CASSVTGTGGLSEQFF
. | TRBJ2-2 | TRBD2 | TRBV2 | TGTGCCAGCGGGGGTGAAGCGGGGGGGCCTATGTGGGACGGGGAGCTGTTTTTT | CASGGEAGGPMWDGELFF
. | TRBJ1-2 | TRBD1 | TRBV5-6 | TGTGCCAGCAGCCGAGGGACAGGGGGAGGCTACACCTTC | CASSRGTGGGYTF
. | TRBJ2-7 | TRBD2 | TRBV6-5 | TGTGCCAGCGGGCGCGGGAGGGGGGGATCCTACGAGCAGTACTTC | CASGRGRGGSYEQYF
once | TRBJ2-7 | . | TRBV6-5 | TGTGCCAGCAGTTACTCCAAGGACAGTTTCTACGAGCAGTACTTC | CASSYSKDSFYEQYF
. | TRBJ1-2 | TRBD1 | TRBV19 | TGTGCCAGTACAATCGGACAGGTAGCGGGGAGCTATGGCTACACCTTC | CASTIGQVAGSYGYTF
. | TRBJ2-1 | TRBD2 | TRBV7-8 | TGTGCCAGCAGAACGTCACGGGTAGCGGGACCCATCAATGAGCAGTTCTTC | CASRTSRVAGPINEQFF
. | TRBJ2-4 | . | TRBV7-3 | TGTGCCAGCGCGAGCGAAGCCAAAAACATTCAGTACTTC | CASASEAKNIQYF
. | TRBJ2-7 | . | TRBV6-5 | TGTGCCAGCAGCAAGTCCCTAGGGGTCTACGAGCAGTATTTC | CASSKSLGVYEQYF
few | TRBJ1-1 | . | TRBV18 | TGTGCCAGCTCCTCTGGGAGCTACACTGAAGCTTTCTTT | CASSSGSYTEAFF
once | TRBJ2-4 | . | TRBV28 | TGTGCCAGCAGTGAGTTACTAGCCAAAAACATTCAGTACTTC | CASSELLAKNIQYF
. | TRBJ1-2 | . | TRBV9 | TGTGCCAGCAGCGTAGGGGCAGGGGCTAACTATGGCTACACCTTC | CASSVGAGANYGYTF
. | TRBJ2-7 | TRBD1 | TRBV5-1 | TGCGCCAGCAGGGCTGACAGGGACGAGCAGTACTTC | CASRADRDEQYF
. | TRBJ1-1 | . | TRBV7-8 | TGTGCCAGCAGCTTACTCCAGGAACGCACTGAAGCTTTCTTT | CASSLLQERTEAFF
. | TRBJ2-1 | . | TRBV30 | TGTGCCTGTTCCCTCGGAGGTTCGAATGAGCAGTTCTTC | CACSLGGSNEQFF
. | TRBJ2-1 | . | TRBV27 | TGTGCCAGCAGTTCACAACTTTACGCGGCCAACTACAATGAGCAGTTCTTC | CASSSQLYAANYNEQFF
. | TRBJ1-1 | . | TRBV7-2 | TGTGCCAGCAGCTCCTCCGGGACAACGAACACTGAAGCTTTCTTT | CASSSSGTTNTEAFF
. | TRBJ2-5 | TRBD2 | TRBV11-2 | TGTGCCAGCAGCTTTCGCGGGGGGGAGACCCAGTACTTC | CASSFRGGETQYF
. | TRBJ2-5 | TRBD1 | TRBV28 | TGTGCCAGCCGGGGGACAGGGGGCAGGGAGACCCAGTACTTC | CASRGTGGRETQYF
. | TRBJ1-5 | TRBD1 | TRBV12-5 | TGTGCTAGTGGTCCTCGTACGGGACAGGGGGCTCAGCCCCAGCATTTT | CASGPRTGQGAQPQHF
. | TRBJ2-1 | . | TRBV4-2 | TGTGCCAGCAGCGGGGACCGCGGGGGCGCGAGAAGCAATGAGCAGTTCTTC | CASSGDRGGARSNEQFF
. | TRBJ2-2 | . | TRBV7-2 | TGTGCCAGCAACCCGGTGGCTAGCATGGCCGGGGAGCTGTTTTTT | CASNPVASMAGELFF
few | TRBJ2-1 | TRBD2 | TRBV10-3 | TGTGCCATCAGTACGCCCGGGACTAGCGGGGGTGAGCAGTTCTTC | CAISTPGTSGGEQFF